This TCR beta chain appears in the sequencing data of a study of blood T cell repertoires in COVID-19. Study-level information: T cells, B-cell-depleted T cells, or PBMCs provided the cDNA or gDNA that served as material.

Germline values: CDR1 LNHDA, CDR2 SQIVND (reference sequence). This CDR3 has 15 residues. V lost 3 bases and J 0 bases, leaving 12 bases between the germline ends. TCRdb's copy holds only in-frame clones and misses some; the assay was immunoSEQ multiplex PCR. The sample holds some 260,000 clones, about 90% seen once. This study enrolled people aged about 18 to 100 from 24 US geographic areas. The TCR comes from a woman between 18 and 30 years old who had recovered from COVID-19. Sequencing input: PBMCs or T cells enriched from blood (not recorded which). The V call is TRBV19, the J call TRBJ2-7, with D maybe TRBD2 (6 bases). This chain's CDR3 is CASSISVAVSYEQYF. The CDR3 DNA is TGTGCCAGTAGTATTTCGGTAGCGGTCTCCTACGAGCAGTACTTC. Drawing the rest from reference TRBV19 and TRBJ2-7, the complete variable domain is DGGITQSPKYLFRKEGQNVTLSCEQNLNHDAMYWYRQDPGQGLRLIYYSQIVNDFQKGDIAEGYSVSREKKESFPLTVTSAQKNPTAFYLCASSISVAVSYEQYFGPGTRLTVT.